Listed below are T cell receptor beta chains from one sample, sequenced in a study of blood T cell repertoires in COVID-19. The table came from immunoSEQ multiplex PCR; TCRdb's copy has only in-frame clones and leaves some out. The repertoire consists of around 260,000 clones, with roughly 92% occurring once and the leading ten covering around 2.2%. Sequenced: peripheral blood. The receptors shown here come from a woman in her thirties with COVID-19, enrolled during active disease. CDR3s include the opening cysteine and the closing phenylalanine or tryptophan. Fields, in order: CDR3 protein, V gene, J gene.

CDR3 protein: CASSLILSGTSGSFSEQYF
V gene: TRBV7-6
J gene: TRBJ2-7

CDR3 protein: CAWRPLPGVGSPLHF
V gene: TRBV30
J gene: TRBJ1-6

CDR3 protein: CASSFTLNQPQHF
V gene: TRBV12-3/TRBV12-4
J gene: TRBJ1-5

CDR3 protein: CASSTDGRETDTQYF
V gene: TRBV11-2
J gene: TRBJ2-3

CDR3 protein: CASSIGDRGARYYGYTF
V gene: TRBV19
J gene: TRBJ1-2

CDR3 protein: CASSLYWTENTEAFF
V gene: TRBV5-6
J gene: TRBJ1-1

CDR3 protein: CASSGPGLGTQYF
V gene: TRBV5-4
J gene: TRBJ2-3

CDR3 protein: CASSFGGAGIQYF
V gene: TRBV7-2
J gene: TRBJ2-4

CDR3 protein: CATPSAGDFTGELFF
V gene: TRBV19
J gene: TRBJ2-2

CDR3 protein: CASSARDRAAGANVLTF
V gene: TRBV25-1
J gene: TRBJ2-6

CDR3 protein: CATSGDATRDEQFF
V gene: TRBV24-1
J gene: TRBJ2-1

CDR3 protein: CASSLWSLAGDEQFF
V gene: TRBV28
J gene: TRBJ2-1

CDR3 protein: CASRPGQVSYEQYF
V gene: TRBV2
J gene: TRBJ2-7

CDR3 protein: CAISRTSGRPSQETQYF
V gene: TRBV10-3
J gene: TRBJ2-5

CDR3 protein: CAIRGTDNQPQHF
V gene: TRBV10-3
J gene: TRBJ1-5

CDR3 protein: CASSLGLAAFGNTIYF
V gene: TRBV5-1
J gene: TRBJ1-3

CDR3 protein: CASSLRGQGTDTQYF
V gene: TRBV7-3
J gene: TRBJ2-3

CDR3 protein: CASRSADTTEKLFF
V gene: TRBV28
J gene: TRBJ1-4

CDR3 protein: CASSETSGRGETQYF
V gene: TRBV2
J gene: TRBJ2-5

CDR3 protein: CASSFLDRPEQYF
V gene: TRBV27
J gene: TRBJ2-7

CDR3 protein: CASSYAPGQKIYGYTF
V gene: TRBV6-6
J gene: TRBJ1-2

CDR3 protein: CASSQGYTGQGPATEAFF
V gene: TRBV14
J gene: TRBJ1-1

CDR3 protein: CASRRQGAVTEAFF
V gene: TRBV28
J gene: TRBJ1-1

CDR3 protein: CASSHTYRGQTEAFF
V gene: TRBV11-2
J gene: TRBJ1-1

CDR3 protein: CASTGEGNTIYF
V gene: TRBV2
J gene: TRBJ1-3

CDR3 protein: CASSVGGSLDSPLHF
V gene: TRBV9
J gene: TRBJ1-6

CDR3 protein: CASSETQNSNQPQHF
V gene: TRBV18
J gene: TRBJ1-5

CDR3 protein: CATSTRDRGEKLFF
V gene: TRBV15
J gene: TRBJ1-4

CDR3 protein: CASSLELAGTGDTQYF
V gene: TRBV27
J gene: TRBJ2-3

CDR3 protein: CASSEGTGGSNQPQHF
V gene: TRBV6-1
J gene: TRBJ1-5

CDR3 protein: CASSISGTGPPSAQYF
V gene: TRBV28
J gene: TRBJ2-5

CDR3 protein: CASSLQGYEQYF
V gene: TRBV7-9
J gene: TRBJ2-7

CDR3 protein: CASTTGGLESNQPQHF
V gene: TRBV21-1
J gene: TRBJ1-5

CDR3 protein: CASSLQGGGTAEAFF
V gene: TRBV7-2
J gene: TRBJ1-1

CDR3 protein: CAWSPFAGTGGVDTQYF
V gene: TRBV30
J gene: TRBJ2-3

CDR3 protein: CASSRTSEIYNEQFF
V gene: TRBV28
J gene: TRBJ2-1

CDR3 protein: CASSLVEVGSGANVLTF
V gene: TRBV7-8
J gene: TRBJ2-6

CDR3 protein: CASSTGTDNQPQHF
V gene: TRBV19
J gene: TRBJ1-5

CDR3 protein: CASSLGGSGDEQFF
V gene: TRBV5-4
J gene: TRBJ2-1

CDR3 protein: CASSLGQGLYEQYF
V gene: TRBV3-1/TRBV3-2
J gene: TRBJ2-7

CDR3 protein: CASSDTSGSTRGSSDTQYF
V gene: TRBV28
J gene: TRBJ2-3

CDR3 protein: CASSSTGTRDQPQHF
V gene: TRBV11-2
J gene: TRBJ1-5

CDR3 protein: CASSPETYTEAFF
V gene: TRBV18
J gene: TRBJ1-1

CDR3 protein: CASSLGITGELFF
V gene: TRBV5-4
J gene: TRBJ2-2

CDR3 protein: CASSSPGNTGELFF
V gene: TRBV5-4
J gene: TRBJ2-2

CDR3 protein: CASSHRPGTGAYNEQFF
V gene: TRBV14
J gene: TRBJ2-1

CDR3 protein: CASSLPGEYGYTF
V gene: TRBV5-4
J gene: TRBJ1-2

CDR3 protein: CASSVDRGNGELFF
V gene: TRBV7-3
J gene: TRBJ2-2

CDR3 protein: CASSQEGARSDEQFF
V gene: TRBV3-1/TRBV3-2
J gene: TRBJ2-1

CDR3 protein: CASRKQGNTEAFF
V gene: TRBV10-2
J gene: TRBJ1-1

CDR3 protein: CASSMRDYSDTQYF
V gene: TRBV19
J gene: TRBJ2-3

CDR3 protein: CASSPRGTSGLSSYNEQFF
V gene: TRBV7-9
J gene: TRBJ2-1

CDR3 protein: CATSEGDTDTQYF
V gene: TRBV15
J gene: TRBJ2-3

CDR3 protein: CASSLPGLRGYTF
V gene: TRBV28
J gene: TRBJ1-2

CDR3 protein: CASLSRGFGEKLFF
V gene: TRBV2
J gene: TRBJ1-4